This T cell receptor (beta chain) was identified in a study of T cells after yellow fever vaccination. Regarding the study as a whole: Detected again after the booster were most primary-vaccination clones, at 95% to 98% CD4 and 80% to 90% CD8.

Remarks on this clonotype: Its antigen is unknown.

The CDR3 contains 13 residues. V lost 5 bases to trimming and J lost 1 base, with 8 bases between them. Per germline, CDR1 KGHSH and CDR2 LQKENI. TCR cDNA, made by 5'RACE template switching, carried an added universal primer site and UMIs. TCRdb analysed the 5' RACE reads with MiXCR anew, one entry per CDR3 protein. This sample yields more than 300,000 distinct CDR3 sequences, of which about 10% are seen a single time; 3% to 4% belongs to the top ten. This receptor was taken from a man younger than 30 who received the YFV17D yellow fever vaccine. This sample comprised CD4+ T cells sorted from PBMCs, obtained 45 days after the yellow fever booster vaccination. V usage is TRBV18 and J usage is TRBJ2-5, with TRBD2 as a possible D gene (6 bases). Here the CDR3 reads CASSGGLQETQYF. The CDR3 coding sequence is TGTGCCAGCTCAGGGGGACTCCAAGAGACCCAGTACTTC.